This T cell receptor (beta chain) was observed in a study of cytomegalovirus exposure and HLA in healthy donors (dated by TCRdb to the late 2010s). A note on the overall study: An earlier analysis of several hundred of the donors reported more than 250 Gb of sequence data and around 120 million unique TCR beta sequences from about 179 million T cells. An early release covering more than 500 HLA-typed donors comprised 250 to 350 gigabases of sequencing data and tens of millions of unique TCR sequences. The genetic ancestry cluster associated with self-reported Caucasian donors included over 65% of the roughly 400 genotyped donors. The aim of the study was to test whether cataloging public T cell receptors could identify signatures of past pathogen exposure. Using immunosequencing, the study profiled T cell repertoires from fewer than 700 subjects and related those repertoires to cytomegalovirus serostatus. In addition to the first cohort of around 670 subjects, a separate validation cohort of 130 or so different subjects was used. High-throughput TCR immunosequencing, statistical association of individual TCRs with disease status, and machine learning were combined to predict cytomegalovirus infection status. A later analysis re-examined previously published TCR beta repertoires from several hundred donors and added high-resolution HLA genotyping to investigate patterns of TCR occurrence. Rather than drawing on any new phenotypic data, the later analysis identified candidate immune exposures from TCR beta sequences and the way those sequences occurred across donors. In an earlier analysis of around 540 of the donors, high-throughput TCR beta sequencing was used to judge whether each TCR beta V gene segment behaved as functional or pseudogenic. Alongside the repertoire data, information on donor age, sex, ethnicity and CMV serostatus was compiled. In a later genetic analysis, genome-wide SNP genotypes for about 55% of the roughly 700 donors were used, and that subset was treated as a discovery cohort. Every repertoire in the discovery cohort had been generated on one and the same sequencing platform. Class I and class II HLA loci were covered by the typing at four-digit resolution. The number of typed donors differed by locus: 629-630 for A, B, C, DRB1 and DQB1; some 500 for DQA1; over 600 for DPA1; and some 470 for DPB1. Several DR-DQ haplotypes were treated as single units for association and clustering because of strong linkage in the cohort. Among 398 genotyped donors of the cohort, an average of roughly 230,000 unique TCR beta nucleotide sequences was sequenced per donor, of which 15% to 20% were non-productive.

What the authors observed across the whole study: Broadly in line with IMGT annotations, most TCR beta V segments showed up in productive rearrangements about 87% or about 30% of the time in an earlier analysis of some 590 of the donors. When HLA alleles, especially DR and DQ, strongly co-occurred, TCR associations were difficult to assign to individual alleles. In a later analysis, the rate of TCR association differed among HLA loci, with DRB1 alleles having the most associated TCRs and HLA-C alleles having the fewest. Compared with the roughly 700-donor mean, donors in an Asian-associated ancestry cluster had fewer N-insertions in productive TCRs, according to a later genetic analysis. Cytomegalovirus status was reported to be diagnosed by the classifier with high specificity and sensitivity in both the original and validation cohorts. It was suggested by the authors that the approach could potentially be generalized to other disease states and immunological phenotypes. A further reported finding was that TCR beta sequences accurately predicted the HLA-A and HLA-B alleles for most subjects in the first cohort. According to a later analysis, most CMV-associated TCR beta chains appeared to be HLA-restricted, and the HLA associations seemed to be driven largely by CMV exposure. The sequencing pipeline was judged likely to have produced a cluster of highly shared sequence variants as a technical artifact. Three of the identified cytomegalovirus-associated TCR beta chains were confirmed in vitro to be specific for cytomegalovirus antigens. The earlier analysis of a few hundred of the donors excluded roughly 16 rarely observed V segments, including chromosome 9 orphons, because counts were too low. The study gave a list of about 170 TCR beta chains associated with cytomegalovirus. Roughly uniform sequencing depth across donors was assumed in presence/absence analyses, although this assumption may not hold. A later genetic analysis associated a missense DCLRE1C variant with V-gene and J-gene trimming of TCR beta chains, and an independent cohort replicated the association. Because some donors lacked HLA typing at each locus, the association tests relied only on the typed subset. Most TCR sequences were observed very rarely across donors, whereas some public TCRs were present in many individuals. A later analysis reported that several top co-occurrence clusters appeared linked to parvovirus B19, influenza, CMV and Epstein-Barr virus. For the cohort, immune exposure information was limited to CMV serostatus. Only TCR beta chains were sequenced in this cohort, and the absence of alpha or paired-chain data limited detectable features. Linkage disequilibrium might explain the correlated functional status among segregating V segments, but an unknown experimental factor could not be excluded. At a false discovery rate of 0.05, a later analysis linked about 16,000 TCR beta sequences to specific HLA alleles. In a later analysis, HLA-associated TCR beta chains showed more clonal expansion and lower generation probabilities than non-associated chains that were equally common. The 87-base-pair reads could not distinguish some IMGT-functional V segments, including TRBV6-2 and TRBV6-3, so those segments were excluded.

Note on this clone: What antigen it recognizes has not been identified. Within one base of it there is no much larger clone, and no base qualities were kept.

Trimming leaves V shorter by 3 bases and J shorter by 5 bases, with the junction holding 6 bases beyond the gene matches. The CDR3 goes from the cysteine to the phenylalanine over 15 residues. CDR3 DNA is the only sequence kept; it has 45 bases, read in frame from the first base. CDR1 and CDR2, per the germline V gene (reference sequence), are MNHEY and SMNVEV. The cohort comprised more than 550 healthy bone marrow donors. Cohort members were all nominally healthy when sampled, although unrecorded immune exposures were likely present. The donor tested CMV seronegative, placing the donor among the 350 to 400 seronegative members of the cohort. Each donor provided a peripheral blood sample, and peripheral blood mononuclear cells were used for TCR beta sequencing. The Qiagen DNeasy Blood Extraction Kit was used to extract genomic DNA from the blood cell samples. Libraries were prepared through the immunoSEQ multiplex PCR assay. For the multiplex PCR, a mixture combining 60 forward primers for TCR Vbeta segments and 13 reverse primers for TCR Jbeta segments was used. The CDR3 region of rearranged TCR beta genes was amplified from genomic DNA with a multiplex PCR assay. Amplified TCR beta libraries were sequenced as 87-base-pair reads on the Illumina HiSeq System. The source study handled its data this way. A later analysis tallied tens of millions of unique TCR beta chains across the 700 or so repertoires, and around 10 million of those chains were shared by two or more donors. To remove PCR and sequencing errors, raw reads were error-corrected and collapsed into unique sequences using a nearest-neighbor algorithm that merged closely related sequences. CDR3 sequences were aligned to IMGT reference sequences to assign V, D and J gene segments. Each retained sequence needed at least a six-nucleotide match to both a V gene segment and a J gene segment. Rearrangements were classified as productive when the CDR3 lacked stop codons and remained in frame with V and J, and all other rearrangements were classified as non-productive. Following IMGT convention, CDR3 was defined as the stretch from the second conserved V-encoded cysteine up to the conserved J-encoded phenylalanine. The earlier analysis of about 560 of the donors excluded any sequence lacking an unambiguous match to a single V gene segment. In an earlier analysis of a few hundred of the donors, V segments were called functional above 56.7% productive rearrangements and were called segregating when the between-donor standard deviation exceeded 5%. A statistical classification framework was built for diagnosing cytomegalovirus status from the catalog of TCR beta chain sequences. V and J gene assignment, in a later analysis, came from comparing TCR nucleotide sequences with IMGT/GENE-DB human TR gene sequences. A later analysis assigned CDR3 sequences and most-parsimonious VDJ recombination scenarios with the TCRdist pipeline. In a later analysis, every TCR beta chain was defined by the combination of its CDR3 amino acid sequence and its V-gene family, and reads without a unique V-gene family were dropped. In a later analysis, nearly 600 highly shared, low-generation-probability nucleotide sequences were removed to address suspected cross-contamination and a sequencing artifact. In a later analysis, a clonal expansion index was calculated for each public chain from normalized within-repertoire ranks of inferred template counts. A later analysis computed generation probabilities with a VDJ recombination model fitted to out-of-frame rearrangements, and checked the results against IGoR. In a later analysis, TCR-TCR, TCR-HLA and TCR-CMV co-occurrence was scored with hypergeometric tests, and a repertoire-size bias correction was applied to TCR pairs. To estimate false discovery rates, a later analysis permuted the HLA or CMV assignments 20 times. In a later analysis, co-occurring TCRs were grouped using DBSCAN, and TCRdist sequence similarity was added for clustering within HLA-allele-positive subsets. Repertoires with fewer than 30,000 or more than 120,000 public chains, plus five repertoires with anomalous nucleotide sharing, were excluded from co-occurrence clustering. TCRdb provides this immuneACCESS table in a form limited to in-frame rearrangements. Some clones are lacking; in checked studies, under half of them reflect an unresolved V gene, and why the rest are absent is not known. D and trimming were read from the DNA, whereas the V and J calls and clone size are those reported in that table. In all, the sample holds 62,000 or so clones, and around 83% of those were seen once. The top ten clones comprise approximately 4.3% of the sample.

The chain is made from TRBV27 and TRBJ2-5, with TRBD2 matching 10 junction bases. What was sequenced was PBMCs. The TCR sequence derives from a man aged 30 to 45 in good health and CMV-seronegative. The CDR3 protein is CASSFGSGRHETQYF. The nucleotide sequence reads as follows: TGTGCCAGCAGTTTCGGTAGCGGGAGGCATGAGACCCAGTACTTC.